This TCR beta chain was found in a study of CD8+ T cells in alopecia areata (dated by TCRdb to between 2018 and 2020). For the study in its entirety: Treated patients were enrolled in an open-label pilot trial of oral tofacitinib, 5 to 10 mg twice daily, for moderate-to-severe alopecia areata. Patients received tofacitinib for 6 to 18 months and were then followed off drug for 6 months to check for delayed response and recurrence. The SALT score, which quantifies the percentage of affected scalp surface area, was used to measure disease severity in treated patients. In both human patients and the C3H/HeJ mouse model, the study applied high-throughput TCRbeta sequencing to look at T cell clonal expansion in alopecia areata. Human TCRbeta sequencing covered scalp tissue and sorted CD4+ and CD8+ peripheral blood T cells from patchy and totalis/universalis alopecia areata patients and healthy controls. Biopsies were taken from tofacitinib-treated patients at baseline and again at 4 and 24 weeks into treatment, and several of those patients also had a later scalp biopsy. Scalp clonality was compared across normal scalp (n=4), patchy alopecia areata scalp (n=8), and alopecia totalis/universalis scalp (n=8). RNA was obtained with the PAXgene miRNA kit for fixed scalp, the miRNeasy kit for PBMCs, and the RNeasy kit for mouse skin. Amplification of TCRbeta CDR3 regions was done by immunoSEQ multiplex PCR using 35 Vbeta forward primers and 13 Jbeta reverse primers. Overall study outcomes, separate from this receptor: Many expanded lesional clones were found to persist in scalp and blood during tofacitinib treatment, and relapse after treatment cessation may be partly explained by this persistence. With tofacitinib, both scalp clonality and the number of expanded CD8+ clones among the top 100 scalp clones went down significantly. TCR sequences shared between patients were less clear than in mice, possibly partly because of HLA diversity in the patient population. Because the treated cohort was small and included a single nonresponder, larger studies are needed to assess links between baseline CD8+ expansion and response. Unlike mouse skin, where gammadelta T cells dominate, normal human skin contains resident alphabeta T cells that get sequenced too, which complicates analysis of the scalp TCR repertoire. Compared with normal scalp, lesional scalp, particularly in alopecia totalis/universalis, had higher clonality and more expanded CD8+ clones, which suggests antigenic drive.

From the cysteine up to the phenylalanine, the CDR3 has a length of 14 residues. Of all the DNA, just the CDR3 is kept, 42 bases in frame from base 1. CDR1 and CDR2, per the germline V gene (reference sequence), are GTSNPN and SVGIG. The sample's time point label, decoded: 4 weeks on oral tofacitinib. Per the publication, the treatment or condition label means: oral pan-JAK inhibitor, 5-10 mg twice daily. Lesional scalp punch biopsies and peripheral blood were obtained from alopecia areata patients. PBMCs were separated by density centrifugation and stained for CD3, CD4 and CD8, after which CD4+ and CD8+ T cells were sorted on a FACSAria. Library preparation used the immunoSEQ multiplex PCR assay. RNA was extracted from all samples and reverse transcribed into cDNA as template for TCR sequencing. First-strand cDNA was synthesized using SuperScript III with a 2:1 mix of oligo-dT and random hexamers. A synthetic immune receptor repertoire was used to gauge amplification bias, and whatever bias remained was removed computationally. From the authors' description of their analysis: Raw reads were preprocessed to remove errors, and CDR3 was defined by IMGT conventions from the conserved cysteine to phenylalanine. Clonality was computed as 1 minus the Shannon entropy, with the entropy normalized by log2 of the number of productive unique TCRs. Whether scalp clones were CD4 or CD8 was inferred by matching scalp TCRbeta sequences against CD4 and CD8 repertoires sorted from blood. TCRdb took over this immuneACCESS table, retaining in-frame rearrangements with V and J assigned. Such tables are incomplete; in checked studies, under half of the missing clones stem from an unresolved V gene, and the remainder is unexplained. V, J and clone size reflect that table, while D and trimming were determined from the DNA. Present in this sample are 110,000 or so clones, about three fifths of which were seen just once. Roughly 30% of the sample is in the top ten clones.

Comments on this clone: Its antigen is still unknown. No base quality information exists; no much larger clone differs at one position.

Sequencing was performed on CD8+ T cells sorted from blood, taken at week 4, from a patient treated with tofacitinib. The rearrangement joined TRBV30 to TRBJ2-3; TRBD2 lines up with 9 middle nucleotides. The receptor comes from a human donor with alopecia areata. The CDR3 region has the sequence CAAWRGGMTDTQYF. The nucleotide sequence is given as TGTGCTGCGTGGCGGGGGGGCATGACAGATACGCAGTATTTT.